This passage covers 2 T cell receptor beta chains from one sample sequenced in a study of cytomegalovirus exposure and HLA in healthy donors. The table came from immunoSEQ multiplex PCR; TCRdb's copy has only in-frame clones and leaves some out. Here the sample spans 100,000 to 150,000 clones, around 86% being singletons. Material: PBMCs. The source of these receptors is a woman under 30 in good health and CMV-seronegative.

The chain uses TRBV2 and TRBJ2-1; 9 nucleotides line up with TRBD2. The CDR3 length is 15 residues. Germline CDR1 reads SNHLY; CDR2 reads FYNNEI. V lost 2 bases, J lost 8 bases, and 7 bases stayed unmatched. DNA of the CDR3: TGTGCCAGCAGTGAAAGGGCGGGAGGGCTGGATGAGCAGTTCTTC. It specifies CASSERAGGLDEQFF.

This clone showed up just a few times. Other DNA sequences of this sample code for an identical CDR3. The chain uses TRBV28 and TRBJ2-7; D perhaps matches TRBD2 (5 bases). The V gene's germline CDR1 is MDHEN and CDR2 SYDVKM. This CDR3 comprises 13 residues. V lost 2 bases to trimming and J lost 3 bases, with 8 bases between them. The CDR3 DNA follows: TGTGCCAGCAGTTTAGGCCGGGACTACGAGCAGTACTTC. This gives the protein CASSLGRDYEQYF.